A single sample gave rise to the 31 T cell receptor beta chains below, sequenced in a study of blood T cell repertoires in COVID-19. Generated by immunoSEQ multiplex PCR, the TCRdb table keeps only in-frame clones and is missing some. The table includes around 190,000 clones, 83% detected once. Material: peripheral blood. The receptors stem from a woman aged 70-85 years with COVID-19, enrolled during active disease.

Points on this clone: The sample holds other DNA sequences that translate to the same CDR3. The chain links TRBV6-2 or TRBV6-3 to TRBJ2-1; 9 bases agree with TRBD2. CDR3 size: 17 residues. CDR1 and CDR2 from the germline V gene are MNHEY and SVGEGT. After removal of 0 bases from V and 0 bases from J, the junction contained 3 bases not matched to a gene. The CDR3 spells CASSYSTSGSSYNEQFF. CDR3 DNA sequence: TGTGCCAGCAGTTACTCGACTAGCGGTAGCTCCTACAATGAGCAGTTCTTC.

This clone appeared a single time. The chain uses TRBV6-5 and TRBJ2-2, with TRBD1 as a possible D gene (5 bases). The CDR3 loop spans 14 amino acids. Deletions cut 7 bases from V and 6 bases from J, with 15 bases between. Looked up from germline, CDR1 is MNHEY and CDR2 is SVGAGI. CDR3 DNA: TGTGCCAGCACCAAAGACACAGGTCCCGGGGAGCTGTTTTTT. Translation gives CASTKDTGPGELFF.

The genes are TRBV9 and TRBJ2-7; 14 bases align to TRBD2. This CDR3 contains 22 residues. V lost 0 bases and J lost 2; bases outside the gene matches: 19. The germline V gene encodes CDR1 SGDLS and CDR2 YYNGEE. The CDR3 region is CASSVAWGLGGLAGALTYEQYF. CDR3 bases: TGTGCCAGCAGCGTAGCCTGGGGGCTCGGGGGACTAGCGGGAGCGCTCACCTACGAGCAGTACTTC.

The CDR3 sequence: CASPLAGGNLTLCEQYF. The DNA of the CDR3 is TGTGCCAGCCCGCTAGCGGGAGGAAACTTGACACTATGCGAGCAGTACTTC. The chain joins TRBV4-2 to TRBJ2-7; 11 positions match TRBD2. V was pared by 8 bases and J by 6 bases, with 18 bases of the junction left unmatched. Germline V gene sequence: CDR1 LGHNA, CDR2 YNFKEQ. This CDR3 spans 17 amino acids.

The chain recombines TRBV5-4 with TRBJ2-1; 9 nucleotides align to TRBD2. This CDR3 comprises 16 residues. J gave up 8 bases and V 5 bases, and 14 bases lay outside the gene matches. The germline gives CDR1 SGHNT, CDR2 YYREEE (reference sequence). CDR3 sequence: CASSSSATSGSHEQFF. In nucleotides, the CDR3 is TGTGCCAGCAGTTCCTCCGCGACTAGCGGTTCCCATGAGCAGTTCTTC. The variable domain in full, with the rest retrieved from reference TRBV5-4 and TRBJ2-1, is ETGVTQSPTHLIKTRGQQVTLRCSSQSGHNTVSWYQQALGQGPQFIFQYYREEENGRGNFPPRFSGLQFPNYSSELNVNALELDDSALYLCASSSSATSGSHEQFFGPGTRLTVL.

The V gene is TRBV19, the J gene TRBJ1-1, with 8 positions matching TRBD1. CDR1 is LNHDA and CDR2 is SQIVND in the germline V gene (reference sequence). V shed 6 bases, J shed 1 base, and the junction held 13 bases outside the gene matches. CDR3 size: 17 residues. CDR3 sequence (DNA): TGTGCCAGTAGCCCCCGGTTCCAGGGGGCCACGAACACTGAAGCTTTCTTT. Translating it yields CASSPRFQGATNTEAFF.

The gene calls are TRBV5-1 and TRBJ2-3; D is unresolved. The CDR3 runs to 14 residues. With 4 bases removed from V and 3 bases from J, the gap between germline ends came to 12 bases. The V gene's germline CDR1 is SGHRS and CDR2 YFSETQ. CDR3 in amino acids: CASSPPTRTDTQYF. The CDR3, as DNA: TGCGCCAGCAGCCCCCCCACCCGGACAGATACGCAGTATTTT.

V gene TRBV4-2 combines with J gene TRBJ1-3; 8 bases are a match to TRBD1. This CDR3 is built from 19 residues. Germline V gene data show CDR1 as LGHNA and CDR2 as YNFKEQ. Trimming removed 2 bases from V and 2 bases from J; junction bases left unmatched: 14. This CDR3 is CASSQPARQGMDAGNTIYF. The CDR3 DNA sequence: TGTGCCAGCAGCCAACCAGCTCGACAGGGGATGGATGCTGGAAACACCATATATTTT.

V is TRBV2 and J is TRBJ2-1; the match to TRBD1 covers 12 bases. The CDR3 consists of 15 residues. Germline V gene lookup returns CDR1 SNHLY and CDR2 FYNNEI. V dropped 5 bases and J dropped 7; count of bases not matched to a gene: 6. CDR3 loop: CASSPGTGGENEQFF. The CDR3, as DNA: TGTGCCAGCAGTCCCGGGACAGGGGGCGAAAATGAGCAGTTCTTC.

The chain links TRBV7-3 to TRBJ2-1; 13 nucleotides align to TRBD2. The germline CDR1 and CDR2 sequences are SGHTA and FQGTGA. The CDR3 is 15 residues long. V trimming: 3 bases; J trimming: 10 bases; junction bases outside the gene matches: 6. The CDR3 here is CASSFGLAGVGEQFF. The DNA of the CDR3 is TGTGCCAGCAGCTTCGGACTAGCGGGAGTAGGCGAGCAGTTCTTC.

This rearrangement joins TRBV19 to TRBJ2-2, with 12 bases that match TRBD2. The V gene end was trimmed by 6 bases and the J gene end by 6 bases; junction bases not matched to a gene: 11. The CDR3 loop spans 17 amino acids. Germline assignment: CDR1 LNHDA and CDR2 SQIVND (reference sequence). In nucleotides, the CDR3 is TGTGCCAGTAGGGGAATTCGACTAGCGGGAGACGCCGGGGAGCTGTTTTTT. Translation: CASRGIRLAGDAGELFF.

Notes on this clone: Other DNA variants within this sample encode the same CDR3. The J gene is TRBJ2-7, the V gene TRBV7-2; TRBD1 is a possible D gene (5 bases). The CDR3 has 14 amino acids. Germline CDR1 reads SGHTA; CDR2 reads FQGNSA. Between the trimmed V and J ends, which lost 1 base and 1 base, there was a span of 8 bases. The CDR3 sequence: CASSLGGQSYEQYF. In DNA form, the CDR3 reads TGTGCCAGCAGCTTAGGGGGCCAATCCTACGAGCAGTACTTC.

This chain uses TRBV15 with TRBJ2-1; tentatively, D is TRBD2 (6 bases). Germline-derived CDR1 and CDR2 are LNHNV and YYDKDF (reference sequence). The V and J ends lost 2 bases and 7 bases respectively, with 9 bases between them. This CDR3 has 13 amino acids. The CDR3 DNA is TGTGCCACCAGCAGACCTGGGGGGAATGAGCAGTTCTTC. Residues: CATSRPGGNEQFF.

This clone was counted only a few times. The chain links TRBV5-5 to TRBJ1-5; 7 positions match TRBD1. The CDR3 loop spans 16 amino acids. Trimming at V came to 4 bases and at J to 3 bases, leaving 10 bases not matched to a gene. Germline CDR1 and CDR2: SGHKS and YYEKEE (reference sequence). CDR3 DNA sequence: TGTGCCAGCAGCCTTCGAGAGGGGGCGTACAATCAGCCCCAGCATTTT. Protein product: CASSLREGAYNQPQHF. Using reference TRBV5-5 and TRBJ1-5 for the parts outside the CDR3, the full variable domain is DAGVTQSPTHLIKTRGQQVTLRCSPISGHKSVSWYQQVLGQGPQFIFQYYEKEERGRGNFPDRFSARQFPNYSSELNVNALLLGDSALYLCASSLREGAYNQPQHFGDGTRLSIL.

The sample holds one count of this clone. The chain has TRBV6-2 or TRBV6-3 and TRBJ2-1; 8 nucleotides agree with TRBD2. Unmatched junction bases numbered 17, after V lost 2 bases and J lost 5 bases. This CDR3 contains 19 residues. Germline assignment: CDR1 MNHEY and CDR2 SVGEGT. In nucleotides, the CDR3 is TGTGCCAGCAGTTACCGGGGCGGGAGGATGCGCCGCGACAACAATGAGCAGTTCTTC. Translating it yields CASSYRGGRMRRDNNEQFF.

Here the CDR3 DNA reads TGTGCCACCAGTGAACGGGACAGCAAAACAGATACGCAGTATTTT. It specifies CATSERDSKTDTQYF. The rearrangement links TRBV24-1 to TRBJ2-3, with TRBD1 matching 7 bases. The CDR3 extends over 15 amino acids. V trimming: 4 bases; J trimming: 3 bases; junction bases outside the gene matches: 6. From germline, CDR1 is KGHDR and CDR2 SFDVKD.

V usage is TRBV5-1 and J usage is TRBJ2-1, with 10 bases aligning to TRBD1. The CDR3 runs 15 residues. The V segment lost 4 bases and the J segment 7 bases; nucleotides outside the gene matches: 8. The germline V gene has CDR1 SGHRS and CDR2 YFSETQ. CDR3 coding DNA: TGCGCCAGCAGCCTAGGACAGGGGGTCCTGAATGAGCAGTTCTTC. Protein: CASSLGQGVLNEQFF.

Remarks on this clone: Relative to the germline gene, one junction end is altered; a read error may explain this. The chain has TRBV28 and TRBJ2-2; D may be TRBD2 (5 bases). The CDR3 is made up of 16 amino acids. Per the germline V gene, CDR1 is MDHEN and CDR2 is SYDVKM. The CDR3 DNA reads TGTGCCAGCAGTTTACTCAATGGGAGTCACACTGGGGAGCTGTTTTTT. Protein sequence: CASSLLNGSHTGELFF.

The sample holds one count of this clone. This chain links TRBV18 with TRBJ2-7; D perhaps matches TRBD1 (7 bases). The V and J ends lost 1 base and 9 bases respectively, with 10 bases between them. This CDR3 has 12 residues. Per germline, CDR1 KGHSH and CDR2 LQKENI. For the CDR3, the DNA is TGTGCCAGCTCACCACTCCAGGGGGGGCAGTACTTC. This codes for CASSPLQGGQYF.

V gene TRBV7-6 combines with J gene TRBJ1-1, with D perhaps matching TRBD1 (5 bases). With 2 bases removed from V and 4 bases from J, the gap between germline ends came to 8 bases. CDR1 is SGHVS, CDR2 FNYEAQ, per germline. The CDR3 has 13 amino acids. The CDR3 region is CASSLQGGTEAFF. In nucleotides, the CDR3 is TGTGCCAGCAGCTTACAGGGAGGCACTGAAGCTTTCTTT.

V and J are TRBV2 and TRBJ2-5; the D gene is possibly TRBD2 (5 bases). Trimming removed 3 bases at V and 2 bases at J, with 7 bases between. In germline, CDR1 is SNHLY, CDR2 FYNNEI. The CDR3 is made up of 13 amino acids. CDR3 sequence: CASSERVQETQYF. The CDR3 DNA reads TGTGCCAGCAGTGAGAGGGTTCAAGAGACCCAGTACTTC.

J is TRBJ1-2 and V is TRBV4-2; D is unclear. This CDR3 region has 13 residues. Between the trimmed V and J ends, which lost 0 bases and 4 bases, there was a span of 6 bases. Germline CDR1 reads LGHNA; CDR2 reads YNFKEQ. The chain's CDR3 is CASSQETSYGYTF. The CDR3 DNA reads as TGTGCCAGCAGCCAAGAAACAAGCTATGGCTACACCTTC.

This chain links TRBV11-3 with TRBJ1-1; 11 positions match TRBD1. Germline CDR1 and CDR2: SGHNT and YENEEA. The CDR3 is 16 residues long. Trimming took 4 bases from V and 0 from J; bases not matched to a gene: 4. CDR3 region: CASSSGQGAMNTEAFF. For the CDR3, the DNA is TGTGCCAGCAGCTCTGGACAGGGGGCGATGAACACTGAAGCTTTCTTT.

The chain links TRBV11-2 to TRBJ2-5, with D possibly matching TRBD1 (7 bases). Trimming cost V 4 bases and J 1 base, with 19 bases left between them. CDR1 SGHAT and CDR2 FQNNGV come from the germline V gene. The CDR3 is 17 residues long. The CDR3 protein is CASSSQAGGTFQETQYF. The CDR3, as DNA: TGTGCCAGCAGCTCCCAGGCAGGGGGGACCTTCCAAGAGACCCAGTACTTC.

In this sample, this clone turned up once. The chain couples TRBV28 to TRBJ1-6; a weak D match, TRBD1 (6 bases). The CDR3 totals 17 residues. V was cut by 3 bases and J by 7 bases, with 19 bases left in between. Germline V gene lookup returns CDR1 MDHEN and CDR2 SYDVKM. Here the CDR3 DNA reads TGTGCCAGCAGTTTGGGATTACAGGGCGGGGGAAATTCACCCCTCCACTTT. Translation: CASSLGLQGGGNSPLHF.

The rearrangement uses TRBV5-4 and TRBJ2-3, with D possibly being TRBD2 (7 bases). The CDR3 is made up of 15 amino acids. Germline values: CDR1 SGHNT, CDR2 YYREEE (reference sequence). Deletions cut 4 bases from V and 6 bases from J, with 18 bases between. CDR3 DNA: TGTGCCAGCAGCCCTGGCGGGGGCCTCGGGGATACGCAGTATTTT. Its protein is CASSPGGGLGDTQYF.

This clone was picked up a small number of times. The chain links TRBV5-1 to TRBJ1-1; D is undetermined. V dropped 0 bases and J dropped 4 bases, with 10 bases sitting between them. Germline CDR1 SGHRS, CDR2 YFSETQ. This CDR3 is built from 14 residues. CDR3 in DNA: TGCGCCAGCAGCTTGGGAGGGCAGCGCACTGAAGCTTTCTTT. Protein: CASSLGGQRTEAFF.

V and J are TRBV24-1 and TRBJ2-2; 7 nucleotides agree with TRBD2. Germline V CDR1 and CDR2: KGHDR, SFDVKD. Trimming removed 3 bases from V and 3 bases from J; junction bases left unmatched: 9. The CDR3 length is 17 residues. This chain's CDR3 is CATSDGAGLGDTGELFF. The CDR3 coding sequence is TGTGCCACCAGTGATGGGGCCGGACTAGGGGACACCGGGGAGCTGTTTTTT.

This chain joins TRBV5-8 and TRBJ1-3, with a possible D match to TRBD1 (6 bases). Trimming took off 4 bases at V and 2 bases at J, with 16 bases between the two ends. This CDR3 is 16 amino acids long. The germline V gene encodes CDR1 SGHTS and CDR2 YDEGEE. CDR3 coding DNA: TGTGCCAGCAGCCGCTCAACAGGGTCGGCTGGAAACACCATATATTTT. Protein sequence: CASSRSTGSAGNTIYF. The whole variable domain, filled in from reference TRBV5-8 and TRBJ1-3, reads EAGVTQSPTHLIKTRGQQATLRCSPISGHTSVYWYQQALGLGLQFLLWYDEGEERNRGNFPPRFSGRQFPNYSSELNVNALELEDSALYLCASSRSTGSAGNTIYFGEGSWLTVV.

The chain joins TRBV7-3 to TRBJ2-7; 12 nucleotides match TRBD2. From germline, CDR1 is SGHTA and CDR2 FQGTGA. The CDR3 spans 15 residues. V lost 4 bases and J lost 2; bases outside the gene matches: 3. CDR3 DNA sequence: TGTGCCAGCAGCTCCGGACTAGCGGGGACCTACGAGCAGTACTTC. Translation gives CASSSGLAGTYEQYF.

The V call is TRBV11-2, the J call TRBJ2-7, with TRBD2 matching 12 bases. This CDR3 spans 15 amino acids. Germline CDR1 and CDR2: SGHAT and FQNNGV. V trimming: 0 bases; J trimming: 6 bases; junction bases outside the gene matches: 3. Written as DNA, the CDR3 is TGTGCCAGCAGCTTAGAACTAGCGGGAGGATCCGAGCAGTACTTC. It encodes CASSLELAGGSEQYF.